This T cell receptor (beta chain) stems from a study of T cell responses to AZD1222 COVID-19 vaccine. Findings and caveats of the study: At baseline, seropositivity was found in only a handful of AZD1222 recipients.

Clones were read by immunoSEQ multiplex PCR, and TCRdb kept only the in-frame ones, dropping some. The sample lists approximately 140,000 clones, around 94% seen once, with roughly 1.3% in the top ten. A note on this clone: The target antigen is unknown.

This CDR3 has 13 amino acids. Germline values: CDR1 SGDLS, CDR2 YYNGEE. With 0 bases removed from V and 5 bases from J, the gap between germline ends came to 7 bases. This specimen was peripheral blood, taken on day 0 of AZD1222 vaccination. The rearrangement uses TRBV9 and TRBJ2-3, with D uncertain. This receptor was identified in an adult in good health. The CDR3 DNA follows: TGTGCCAGCAGCGTAGTTCTTGAAGATACGCAGTATTTT. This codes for CASSVVLEDTQYF.